This entry lists 26 T cell receptor beta chains sequenced from one sample in a study of metastatic and nonmetastatic thyroid tumors. Every patient underwent thyroid surgery untreated. TCRdb recomputed clones from the PCR reads via MiXCR. Here the sample spans 55,000 to 75,000 clones, roughly 18% being singletons. Source material: blood. Every receptor here comes from a female donor with papillary thyroid cancer or a benign thyroid nodule (not recorded which). Some clones in this sample may be carry-over from other donors' samples.

This clone was picked up many times. V and J are TRBV7-3 and TRBJ2-3; 14 nucleotides align to TRBD2. V lost 3 bases and J lost 0; bases outside the gene matches: 8. CDR1 and CDR2 (germline): SGHTA, FQGTGA. The length of the CDR3 is 19 residues. CDR3 region: CASSFGPWTSGRSTDTQYF. As DNA, the CDR3 is TGTGCCAGCAGCTTCGGTCCCTGGACTAGCGGGAGGAGCACAGATACGCAGTATTTT.

This clone appeared many times. The V gene is TRBV6-6, the J gene TRBJ2-7; 15 bases map to TRBD2. Unmatched junction bases numbered 11, after V lost 6 bases and J lost 2 bases. The germline V gene has CDR1 MNHNY and CDR2 SVGAGI (reference sequence). CDR3 length: 18 residues. CDR3 protein: CASRPISGLAGGTYEQYF. CDR3 sequence (DNA): TGTGCCAGCAGGCCTATTTCGGGACTAGCGGGAGGTACCTACGAGCAGTACTTC.

This clone was seen a few times. The rearrangement links TRBV28 to TRBJ2-7, with TRBD2 identical over 8 bases. The germline V gene has CDR1 MDHEN and CDR2 SYDVKM. The CDR3 runs to 14 residues. J gave up 3 bases and V 7 bases, and 8 bases lay outside the gene matches. The CDR3: CASNTGGSRYEQYF. The CDR3 nucleotides read TGTGCCAGCAATACGGGGGGGTCGCGCTACGAGCAGTACTTC.

This clone was detected ten times or more. V gene TRBV20-1 combines with J gene TRBJ2-2; tentatively, D is TRBD2 (7 bases). Trimming removed 5 bases from V and 8 bases from J, with 27 bases in between. Per the germline V gene, CDR1 is DFQATT and CDR2 is SNEGSKA (reference sequence). The CDR3 consists of 17 residues. DNA of the CDR3: TGCAGTGCTGACGGACTAGAGAGGGGGATAGGGTATGGGGAGCTGTTTTTT. Its protein is CSADGLERGIGYGELFF.

This clone was seen a few times. This chain joins TRBV28 and TRBJ1-5; TRBD1 agrees at 9 bases. CDR1 and CDR2 (germline): MDHEN, SYDVKM. There are 15 residues in the CDR3. V was clipped by 5 bases and J by 7 bases; unmatched bases: 9. CDR3 in amino acids: CASSPGDRALQPQHF. The CDR3, as DNA: TGTGCCAGCAGTCCGGGGGACAGGGCTCTACAGCCCCAGCATTTT.

This clone was picked up one time. This chain links TRBV9 with TRBJ2-3, with 8 positions matching TRBD2. The CDR3 covers 16 residues. Per the germline V gene, CDR1 is SGDLS and CDR2 is YYNGEE. V was pared by 2 bases and J by 4 bases, with 9 bases of the junction left unmatched. CDR3 in DNA: TGTGCCAGCAGCGTCGTCAGCGGGAGTCGCGCAGATACGCAGTATTTT. It specifies CASSVVSGSRADTQYF.

In this sample, this clone turned up many times. The chain recombines TRBV6-1 with TRBJ2-4, with 9 bases aligning to TRBD1. The V segment lost 8 bases and the J segment 12 bases; nucleotides outside the gene matches: 8. The CDR3 contains 12 residues. Germline loops: CDR1 MNHNS, CDR2 SASEGT. CDR3 sequence (DNA): TGTGCCAGCGGGACAGGGTATACAAATCAGTACTTC. It codes for CASGTGYTNQYF.

This clone was counted many times. The chain uses TRBV7-6 and TRBJ1-6; D unclear. V lost 5 bases and J lost 1, with 15 bases in between. The CDR3 consists of 17 residues. In germline, CDR1 is SGHVS, CDR2 FNYEAQ. The CDR3 here is CASSQGGEPSYNSPLHF. The CDR3 bases are TGTGCCAGCAGCCAAGGTGGGGAACCATCCTATAATTCACCCCTCCACTTT.

This clone was detected ten times or more. The chain carries TRBV4-1 and TRBJ1-5; D may be TRBD1 (5 bases). The CDR3 length is 16 residues. Germline V gene lookup returns CDR1 MGHRA and CDR2 YSYEKL. With 1 base removed from V and 0 bases from J, the gap between germline ends came to 10 bases. The CDR3 sequence is CASSQAGAGSNQPQHF. Here the CDR3 DNA reads TGCGCCAGCAGCCAAGCCGGGGCTGGTAGCAATCAGCCCCAGCATTTT.

The chain has TRBV30 and TRBJ2-3; 8 bases match TRBD2. The germline V gene has CDR1 GTSNPN and CDR2 SVGIG (reference sequence). The CDR3 consists of 15 residues. V trimming: 0 bases; J trimming: 2 bases; junction bases outside the gene matches: 4. CDR3 nucleotides: TGTGCCTGGAGTGTCGGAGCGGGGGTCACAGATACGCAGTATTTT. Protein sequence: CAWSVGAGVTDTQYF.

This chain links TRBV6-4 with TRBJ2-2, with D possibly being TRBD1 (7 bases). This CDR3 is built from 17 residues. Trimming shortened V by 2 bases and J by 2 bases, and 15 bases separated the two germline ends. CDR1 and CDR2 from the germline V gene are MRHNA and SNTAGT. The CDR3 protein is CASSDSVTGTNTGELFF. The CDR3, as DNA: TGTGCCAGCAGTGACAGCGTGACAGGGACTAACACCGGGGAGCTGTTTTTT.

This chain connects TRBV20-1 to TRBJ2-7; TRBD1 aligns across 11 bases. This CDR3 spans 14 amino acids. V trimming: 3 bases; J trimming: 7 bases; junction bases outside the gene matches: 8. Per germline, CDR1 DFQATT and CDR2 SNEGSKA (reference sequence). The DNA of the CDR3 is TGCAGTGCTAGTGCGGACAGGGGGCTTGGGGAGCAGTACTTC. Amino acids: CSASADRGLGEQYF.

At least ten counts were recorded for this clone. The chain couples TRBV27 to TRBJ2-6; tentatively, D is TRBD1 (5 bases). The CDR3 runs 17 residues. V lost 5 bases to trimming and J lost 0 bases, with 14 bases between them. Germline CDR1 MNHEY, CDR2 SMNVEV (reference sequence). The DNA for the CDR3 is TGTGCCAGCAGTCCAATGGACATAGTCTCTGGGGCCAACGTCCTGACTTTC. Residues: CASSPMDIVSGANVLTF.

This clone was seen repeatedly, ten times or more. The rearrangement uses TRBV9 and TRBJ1-2; 12 positions agree with TRBD1. CDR1 and CDR2 (germline): SGDLS, YYNGEE. V was pared by 4 bases and J by 6 bases, with 7 bases of the junction left unmatched. The CDR3 totals 15 residues. The CDR3 sequence: CASSQAGQGADGYTF. CDR3 nucleotides: TGTGCCAGCAGCCAGGCGGGACAGGGGGCCGATGGCTACACCTTC.

The V call is TRBV5-4, the J call TRBJ2-7; weak D call: TRBD2 (6 bases). The CDR3 contains 16 residues. Germline CDR1 is SGHNT and CDR2 is YYREEE (reference sequence). The germline V and J ends were trimmed by 0 bases and 0 bases, with 13 bases remaining between them. The CDR3 sequence is CASSLDGGISSYEQYF. In DNA, the CDR3 is TGTGCCAGCAGCTTGGATGGGGGGATAAGCTCCTACGAGCAGTACTTC.

This clone showed up many times. The J gene is TRBJ2-5, the V gene TRBV20-1, with D uncertain. The CDR3 has 13 amino acids. V gave up 0 bases and J gave up 0 bases, with 5 bases separating them. The germline V gene has CDR1 DFQATT and CDR2 SNEGSKA (reference sequence). The CDR3 sequence is CSARDLYQETQYF. CDR3 nucleotide sequence: TGCAGTGCTAGAGACCTGTACCAAGAGACCCAGTACTTC.

This clone was found once. The CDR3 region is CASSPGTSGLADTQYF. In DNA form, the CDR3 reads TGTGCCAGCAGCCCAGGGACTAGCGGGCTCGCAGATACGCAGTATTTT. The rearrangement uses TRBV11-2 and TRBJ2-3; 12 positions match TRBD2. Germline CDR1 is SGHAT and CDR2 is FQNNGV. The trim removed 5 bases at V and 4 bases at J, leaving 7 bases unmatched. CDR3 length: 16 amino acids.

This clone showed up many times. This chain links TRBV2 with TRBJ1-4, with D uncertain. CDR1 is SNHLY, CDR2 FYNNEI, per germline. V was shortened by 4 bases and J by 5 bases, with 2 bases between the two germline ends. This CDR3 has 11 residues. The DNA for the CDR3 is TGTGCCAGCAGTGCCAATGAAAAACTGTTTTTT. As protein: CASSANEKLFF.

This clone occurred many times. The chain is built from TRBV2 and TRBJ1-1; no definite D call. Germline loops: CDR1 SNHLY, CDR2 FYNNEI. CDR3 length: 17 amino acids. Between the trimmed V and J ends, which lost 9 bases and 1 base, there was a span of 24 bases. The DNA of the CDR3 is TGTGCCAGTTCCAGAACAACAGATAAGGTTTGGAACACTGAAGCTTTCTTT. Protein sequence: CASSRTTDKVWNTEAFF.

This clone was recorded many times. The genes are TRBV2 and TRBJ1-1; 9 nucleotides match TRBD1. Trimming took 6 bases from V and 2 from J; bases not matched to a gene: 4. Germline V gene data show CDR1 as SNHLY and CDR2 as FYNNEI. This CDR3 contains 14 residues. Written as DNA, the CDR3 is TGTGCCAGCAGGGATACAGGGGGCAACACTGAAGCTTTCTTT. This encodes CASRDTGGNTEAFF.

This clone was seen repeatedly, ten times or more. The chain recombines TRBV20-1 with TRBJ2-6; the match to TRBD1 covers 8 bases. Germline assignment: CDR1 DFQATT and CDR2 SNEGSKA (reference sequence). The CDR3 has 18 amino acids. Losses at the gene ends were 1 base for V and 0 bases for J; bases not matched to a gene: 8. CDR3 nucleotides: TGCAGTGCTAGAGGGTTGTGGGACAGGTCCTCTGGGGCCAACGTCCTGACTTTC. It encodes CSARGLWDRSSGANVLTF.

This clone was recorded at least ten times. This chain links TRBV11-2 with TRBJ2-7, with 8 bases fitting TRBD2. The V gene end was trimmed by 1 base and the J gene end by 3 bases; junction bases not matched to a gene: 11. Germline CDR1 is SGHAT and CDR2 is FQNNGV. The length of the CDR3 is 17 residues. The CDR3, as DNA: TGTGCCAGCAGCTTAGTTACGTCGACGGGGGGGCTCTACGAGCAGTACTTC. This gives the protein CASSLVTSTGGLYEQYF.

With respect to this clone: An end of the junction differs from the germline gene, which may be a read error. The V gene is TRBV9, the J gene TRBJ1-3, with TRBD1 matching over 8 bases. Per the germline V gene, CDR1 is SGDLS and CDR2 is YYNGEE. The CDR3 sequence is 17 residues long. The CDR3 nucleotides read TGTGCCGGCAGCTTAGTAGCGCAGGGGGCCTCTGGAAACACCATATATTTT. Amino acid sequence: CAGSLVAQGASGNTIYF.

This clone came up a few times. The CDR3 DNA sequence: TGTGCCTGGAGTGTACAGACAGGGGAGACCCAGTACTTC. Translation: CAWSVQTGETQYF. The chain is built from TRBV30 and TRBJ2-5; 7 nucleotides line up with TRBD1. Germline V gives CDR1 GTSNPN, CDR2 SVGIG (reference sequence). This CDR3 is built from 13 residues. J was trimmed by 5 bases and V by 0 bases; bases with no gene match: 3.

The rearrangement uses TRBV5-8 and TRBJ2-7; 8 bases match TRBD1. Losses at the gene ends were 0 bases for V and 2 bases for J; bases not matched to a gene: 1. Germline-derived CDR1 and CDR2 are SGHTS and YDEGEE. This CDR3 is 14 amino acids long. CDR3 sequence reads: CASSLGQGPYEQYF. The CDR3 DNA reads as TGTGCCAGCAGCTTGGGACAGGGGCCCTACGAGCAGTACTTC.

This clone was seen repeatedly, ten times or more. J is TRBJ2-7 and V is TRBV5-1; TRBD1 is a possible D gene (7 bases). The CDR3 is made up of 15 amino acids. V gave up 0 bases and J gave up 5 bases, with 15 bases separating them. The germline V gene encodes CDR1 SGHRS and CDR2 YFSETQ. In DNA, the CDR3 is TGCGCCAGCAGCTTGGCCAGGGGGGAGTGGGACGAGCAGTACTTC. Its translation is CASSLARGEWDEQYF.